This T cell receptor beta chain stems from a study of cytomegalovirus exposure and HLA in healthy donors (dated by TCRdb to between 2016 and 2019). Regarding the complete study: An earlier analysis of some 600 of the donors reported 276 Gb of sequence data and roughly 120 million unique TCR beta sequences obtained from about 200 million T cells. Roughly 300 gigabases of sequencing data and tens of millions of unique TCR sequences were included in an early release covering over 600 HLA-typed donors. The genetic ancestry cluster associated with self-reported Caucasian donors included 81% of the roughly 390 genotyped donors. The study aimed to test whether signatures of past pathogen exposure could be identified by cataloging public T cell receptors. The T cell repertoires of several hundred subjects were profiled by immunosequencing and related to cytomegalovirus serostatus. A separate validation cohort of 100 to 150 different subjects was used in addition to the roughly 640-subject first cohort. The study combined high-throughput TCR immunosequencing, statistical association of individual TCRs with disease status, and machine learning to predict cytomegalovirus infection status. In a later analysis, previously published TCR beta repertoires from 670 or so donors were re-analyzed and high-resolution HLA genotyping was added so that TCR occurrence patterns could be studied. In the later analysis, no new phenotypic data were used to find candidate immune exposures; instead, reliance was placed on TCR beta sequences and their occurrence across donors. To decide whether each TCR beta V gene segment behaved as functional or pseudogenic, an earlier analysis of over 500 of the donors relied on high-throughput TCR beta sequencing. Alongside the repertoire data, information on donor age, sex, ethnicity and CMV serostatus was compiled. In a later genetic analysis, genome-wide SNP genotypes for about 65% of the 666 donors were used, and that subset was treated as a discovery cohort. All discovery cohort repertoires had been generated using a single sequencing platform. Class I and class II HLA loci were covered by the typing at four-digit resolution. The number of donors typed differed by locus, with roughly 629-640 for A, B, C, DRB1 and DQB1, more than 500 for DQA1, nearly 610 for DPA1, and roughly 450 for DPB1. Roughly five DR-DQ haplotypes were handled as single units for association and clustering, since linkage in the cohort was strong. Across about 380 genotyped donors of the cohort, an average of 235,054 unique TCR beta nucleotide sequences per donor were sequenced, and 15% to 20% of those sequences were non-productive.

The library came from the immunoSEQ multiplex PCR assay. The multiplex PCR relied on a mix of 60 forward primers for TCR Vbeta segments and 13 reverse primers for TCR Jbeta segments. A multiplex PCR assay on genomic DNA amplified the CDR3 region of rearranged TCR beta genes. The amplified TCR beta libraries were sequenced on the Illumina HiSeq System as 87-base-pair reads. The paper's data handling went like this. In a later analysis, tens of millions of unique TCR beta chains were counted across the roughly 610 repertoires, and roughly 11 million of these chains were shared by at least two donors. Raw reads were error-corrected and collapsed into unique sequences with a nearest-neighbor algorithm that merged closely related sequences to remove PCR and sequencing errors. CDR3 sequences were aligned to IMGT reference sequences to assign V, D and J gene segments. Each retained sequence needed at least a six-nucleotide match to both a V gene segment and a J gene segment. Rearrangements were classified as productive when the CDR3 lacked stop codons and remained in frame with V and J, and all other rearrangements were classified as non-productive. CDR3 was defined by IMGT convention, running from the second conserved V-encoded cysteine to the conserved J-encoded phenylalanine. The earlier analysis of about 590 of the donors excluded sequences that lacked an unambiguous match to a single V gene segment. In an earlier analysis of 500 to 750 of the donors, V segments were called functional above 56.7% productive rearrangements and were called segregating when the between-donor standard deviation exceeded 5%. To diagnose cytomegalovirus status from the catalog of TCR beta chain sequences, a statistical classification framework was built. V and J gene assignment, in a later analysis, came from comparing TCR nucleotide sequences with IMGT/GENE-DB human TR gene sequences. The TCRdist pipeline was used in a later analysis to assign CDR3 sequences and most-parsimonious VDJ recombination scenarios. In a later analysis, each TCR beta chain was defined by its CDR3 amino acid sequence together with its V-gene family, and reads without a unique V-gene family were excluded. As a way to deal with suspected cross-contamination and a sequencing artifact, a later analysis dropped 450 to 700 nucleotide sequences that were highly shared and had low generation probability. In a later analysis, a clonal expansion index for each public chain was calculated from normalized within-repertoire ranks of inferred template counts. Generation probabilities in a later analysis came from a VDJ recombination model fitted to out-of-frame rearrangements, and those results were checked against IGoR. A later analysis scored TCR-TCR, TCR-HLA and TCR-CMV co-occurrence with hypergeometric tests, applying a repertoire-size bias correction to TCR pairs. In a later analysis, false discovery rates were estimated by permuting HLA or CMV assignments 20 times. In a later analysis, co-occurring TCRs were grouped with DBSCAN, and TCRdist sequence similarity was added when clustering was performed within HLA-allele-positive subsets. Repertoires with fewer than 30,000 or more than 120,000 public chains were left out of co-occurrence clustering, as were four to six repertoires with anomalous nucleotide sharing. Entries here come from immuneACCESS through TCRdb and include only in-frame sequences with V and J called. Some clones fail to appear in such tables; in the studies checked, an unresolved V gene covers under half of the shortfall, and the cause of the remainder is unknown. V, J and clone size are taken as reported in that table, and D and trimming were inferred from the DNA itself. Present in this sample are 100,000 to 150,000 clones, about 10% of which were seen just once. Under 6% of the sample is taken by the ten largest.

The cohort comprised around 690 healthy bone marrow donors. Cohort members were all nominally healthy when sampled, although unrecorded immune exposures were likely present. The donor was CMV seropositive and belonged to the group of some 290 seropositive cohort members. Every donor gave a peripheral blood sample, and the peripheral blood mononuclear cells from that sample were used for TCR beta sequencing. The Qiagen DNeasy Blood Extraction Kit was used to extract genomic DNA from the blood cell samples. The CDR3 runs 12 residues from the cysteine to the phenylalanine. Only CDR3 DNA remains: 36 bases, in frame from the first base. V and J are truncated by 0 bases and 10 bases respectively, leaving an intervening sequence of 9 bases. CDR1 and CDR2 are drawn from the germline V gene (reference sequence): GTSNPN, SVGIG. About this clone: No cognate antigen has been identified for it. Within one base of it there is no much larger clone, and no base qualities were kept.

General conclusions and limits of the study: While some public TCRs were present in many individuals, most TCR sequences turned up only very rarely across donors. Several of the top co-occurrence clusters appeared to be linked to parvovirus B19, influenza, CMV and Epstein-Barr virus, according to a later analysis. In both the original and validation cohorts, the classifier was reported to diagnose cytomegalovirus status with high specificity and sensitivity. Broadly in line with IMGT annotations, most TCR beta V segments showed up in productive rearrangements about 87% or about 30% of the time in an earlier analysis of some 590 of the donors. In vitro tests confirmed that a few of the cytomegalovirus-associated TCR beta chains recognize cytomegalovirus antigens. In a later genetic analysis, fewer N-insertions in productive TCRs were reported among donors in an Asian-associated ancestry cluster than the approximately 710-donor mean. A total of 150 or so TCR beta chains were listed by the study as associated with cytomegalovirus. Some IMGT-functional V segments, including TRBV6-2 and TRBV6-3, could not be distinguished by the 87-base-pair reads and were therefore excluded. CMV serostatus was the only immune exposure information available for the cohort. According to a later analysis, most CMV-associated TCR beta chains appeared to be HLA-restricted, and the HLA associations seemed to be driven largely by CMV exposure. In a later genetic analysis, a missense DCLRE1C variant was associated with V-gene and J-gene trimming of TCR beta chains, and the association was replicated in an independent cohort. A later analysis found that TCR association rates varied across HLA loci, with DRB1 alleles showing the most associated TCRs and HLA-C alleles the fewest. It was suggested by the authors that the approach could potentially be generalized to other disease states and immunological phenotypes. Because counts were too low, roughly 18 rarely observed V segments, including chromosome 9 orphons, were left out of the earlier analysis of about 500 of the donors. Presence/absence analyses assumed roughly uniform sequencing depth across donors, an assumption that may not hold. A later analysis associated 16,951 TCR beta sequences with specific HLA alleles at a false discovery rate of 0.05. Correlated functional status among segregating V segments might be attributable to linkage disequilibrium, but an unknown experimental factor could not be ruled out. A later analysis found that HLA-associated TCR beta chains were more clonally expanded and had lower generation probabilities than equally common non-associated chains. When HLA alleles, especially DR and DQ, strongly co-occurred, TCR associations were difficult to assign to individual alleles. A further reported finding was that TCR beta sequences accurately predicted the HLA-A and HLA-B alleles for most subjects in the first cohort. The sequencing pipeline was judged likely to have produced a cluster of highly shared sequence variants as a technical artifact. The cohort was sequenced for TCR beta chains only, and without alpha or paired-chain data the features that could be detected were limited. Because HLA typing was unavailable for some donors at each locus, only the typed subset was used in association tests.

The receptor was derived from a woman younger than 35 in good health and CMV-seropositive. The chain is assembled from TRBV30 and TRBJ1-4, with an unclear D gene assignment. Sequencing input: PBMCs. The base sequence is TGTGCCTGGAGTGTTGAGGGTGGAAAACTGTTTTTT. Its translation reads: CAWSVEGGKLFF.